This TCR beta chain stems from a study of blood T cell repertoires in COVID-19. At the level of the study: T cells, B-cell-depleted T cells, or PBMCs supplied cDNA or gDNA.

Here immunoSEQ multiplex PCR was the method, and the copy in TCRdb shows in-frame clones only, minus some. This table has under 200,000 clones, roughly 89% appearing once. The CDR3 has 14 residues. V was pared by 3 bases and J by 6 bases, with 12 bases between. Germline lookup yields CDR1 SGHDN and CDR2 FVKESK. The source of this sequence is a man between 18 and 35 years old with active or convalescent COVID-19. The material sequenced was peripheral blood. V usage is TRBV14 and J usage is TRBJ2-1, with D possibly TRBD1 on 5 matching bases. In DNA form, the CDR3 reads TGTGCCAGCAGCCATTCCCCAAGGGGCAATGAGCAGTTCTTC. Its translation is CASSHSPRGNEQFF.